This T cell receptor (beta chain) was identified during a study of blood T cell repertoires in COVID-19. Overall study context: The United States, Italy and Spain were the sources of the acute and convalescent COVID-19 samples. PBMCs, B-cell-depleted T cells, or T cells provided the cDNA or gDNA that made up the material.

Self-reported history from a screening survey and questionnaire set each donor's cohort. Germline CDR1 KGHSH, CDR2 LQKENI. The CDR3 runs to 14 residues. J gave up 8 bases and V 3 bases, and 3 bases lay outside the gene matches. This clone was seen once. Generated by immunoSEQ multiplex PCR, the TCRdb table keeps only in-frame clones and is missing some. The data contain more than 150,000 clones, roughly nine tenths of them singletons. This receptor was obtained from a woman aged 25 to 39 who had recovered from COVID-19. What was sequenced was PBMCs or T cells enriched from blood (not recorded which). The V gene is TRBV18, the J gene TRBJ1-6, with TRBD1 matching 8 bases. CDR3 in amino acids: CASSPDRGYSPLHF. As DNA, the CDR3 is TGTGCCAGCTCACCCGACAGGGGTTATTCACCCCTCCACTTT. The complete variable domain, with remaining parts taken from reference TRBV18 and TRBJ1-6, reads NAGVMQNPRHLVRRRGQEARLRCSPMKGHSHVYWYRQLPEEGLKFMVYLQKENIIDESGMPKERFSAEFPKEGPSILRIQQVVRGDSAAYFCASSPDRGYSPLHFGNGTRLTVT.